The 2 T cell receptor beta chains reported below all come from one sample, sequenced in a study of T-cell reconstitution after alpha-beta-depleted transplantation in children. Construction of the TCRbeta library involved unique molecular identifiers. From the PCR reads, TCRdb called clonotypes with MiXCR, one entry per CDR3 protein. The sample holds a few hundred thousand distinct CDR3 sequences, roughly a tenth seen once. The sample here was PBMCs, taken before TCRalphabeta/CD19-depleted stem cell transplant. These receptors all come from a child less than two years old with acute myeloid leukemia, due to receive a stem cell transplant.

The chain has TRBV24-1 and TRBJ2-1, with D tentatively TRBD2 (5 bases). Trimming stripped 0 bases from V and 0 bases from J, with 8 bases between. The length of the CDR3 is 16 residues. CDR1 is KGHDR and CDR2 is SFDVKD in the germline V gene. The CDR3, as DNA: TGTGCCACCAGTGATTTGAGTGGAGGCTCCTACAATGAGCAGTTCTTC. Translating it yields CATSDLSGGSYNEQFF.

This chain links TRBV10-3 with TRBJ2-7; 10 nucleotides align to TRBD1. This CDR3 spans 17 amino acids. V was clipped by 6 bases and J by 0 bases; unmatched bases: 11. Germline V gene sequence: CDR1 ENHRY, CDR2 SYGVKD. As DNA, the CDR3 is TGTGCCATCAGCCCTCCGGGACAGGGGCCGAGCTCCTACGAGCAGTACTTC. This sequence encodes CAISPPGQGPSSYEQYF.